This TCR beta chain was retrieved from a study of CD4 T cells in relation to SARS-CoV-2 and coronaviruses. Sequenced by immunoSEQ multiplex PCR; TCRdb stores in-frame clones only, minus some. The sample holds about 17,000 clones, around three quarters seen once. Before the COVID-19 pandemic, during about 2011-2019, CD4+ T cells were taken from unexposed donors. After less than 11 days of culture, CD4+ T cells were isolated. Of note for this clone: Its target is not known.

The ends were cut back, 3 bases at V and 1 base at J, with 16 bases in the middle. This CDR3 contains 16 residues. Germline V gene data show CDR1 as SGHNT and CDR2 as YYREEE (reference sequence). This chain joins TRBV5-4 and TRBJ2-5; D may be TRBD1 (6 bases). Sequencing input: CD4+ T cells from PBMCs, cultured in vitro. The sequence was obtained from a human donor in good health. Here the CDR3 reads CASSSTGPSRQETQYF. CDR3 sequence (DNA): TGTGCCAGCAGCTCGACAGGTCCCTCCCGCCAAGAGACCCAGTACTTC.